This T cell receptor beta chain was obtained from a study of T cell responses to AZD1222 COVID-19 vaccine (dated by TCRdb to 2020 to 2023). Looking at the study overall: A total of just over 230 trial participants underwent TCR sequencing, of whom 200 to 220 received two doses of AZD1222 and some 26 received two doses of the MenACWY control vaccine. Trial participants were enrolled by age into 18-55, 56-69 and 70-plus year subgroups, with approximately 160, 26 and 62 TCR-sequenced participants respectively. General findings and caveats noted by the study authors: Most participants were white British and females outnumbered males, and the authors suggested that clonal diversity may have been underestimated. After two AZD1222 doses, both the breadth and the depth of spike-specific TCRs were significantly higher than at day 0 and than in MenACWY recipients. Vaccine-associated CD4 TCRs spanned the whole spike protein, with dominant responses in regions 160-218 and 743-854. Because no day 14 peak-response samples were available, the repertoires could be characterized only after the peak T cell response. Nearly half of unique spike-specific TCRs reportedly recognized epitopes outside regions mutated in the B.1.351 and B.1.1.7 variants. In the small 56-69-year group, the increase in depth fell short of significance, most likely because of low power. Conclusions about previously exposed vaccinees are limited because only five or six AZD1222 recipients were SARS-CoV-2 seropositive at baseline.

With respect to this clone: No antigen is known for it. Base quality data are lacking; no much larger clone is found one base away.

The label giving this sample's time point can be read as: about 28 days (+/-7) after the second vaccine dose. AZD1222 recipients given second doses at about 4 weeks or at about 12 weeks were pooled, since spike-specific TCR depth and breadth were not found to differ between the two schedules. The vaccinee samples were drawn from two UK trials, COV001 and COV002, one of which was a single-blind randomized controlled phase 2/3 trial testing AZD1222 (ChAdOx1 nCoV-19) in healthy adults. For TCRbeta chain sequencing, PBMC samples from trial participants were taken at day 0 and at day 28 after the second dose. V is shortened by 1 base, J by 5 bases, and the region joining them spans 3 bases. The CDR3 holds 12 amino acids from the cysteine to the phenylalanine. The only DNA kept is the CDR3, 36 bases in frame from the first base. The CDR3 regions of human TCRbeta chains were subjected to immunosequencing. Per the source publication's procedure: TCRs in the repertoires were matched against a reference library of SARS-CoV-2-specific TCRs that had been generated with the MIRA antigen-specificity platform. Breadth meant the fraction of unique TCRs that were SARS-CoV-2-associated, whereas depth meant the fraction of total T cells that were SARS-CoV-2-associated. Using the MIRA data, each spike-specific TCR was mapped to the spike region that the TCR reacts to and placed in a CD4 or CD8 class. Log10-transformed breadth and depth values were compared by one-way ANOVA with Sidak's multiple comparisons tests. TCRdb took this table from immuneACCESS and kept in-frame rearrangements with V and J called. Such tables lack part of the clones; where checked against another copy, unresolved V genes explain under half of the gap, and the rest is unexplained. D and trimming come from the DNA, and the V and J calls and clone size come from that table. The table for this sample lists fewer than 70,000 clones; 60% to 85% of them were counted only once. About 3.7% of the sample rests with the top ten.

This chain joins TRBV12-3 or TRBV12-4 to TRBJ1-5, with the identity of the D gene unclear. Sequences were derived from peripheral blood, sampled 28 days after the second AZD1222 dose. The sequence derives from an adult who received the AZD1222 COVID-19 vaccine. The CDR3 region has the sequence CASSLDHQPQHF. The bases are TGTGCCAGCAGTTTAGATCATCAGCCCCAGCATTTT.